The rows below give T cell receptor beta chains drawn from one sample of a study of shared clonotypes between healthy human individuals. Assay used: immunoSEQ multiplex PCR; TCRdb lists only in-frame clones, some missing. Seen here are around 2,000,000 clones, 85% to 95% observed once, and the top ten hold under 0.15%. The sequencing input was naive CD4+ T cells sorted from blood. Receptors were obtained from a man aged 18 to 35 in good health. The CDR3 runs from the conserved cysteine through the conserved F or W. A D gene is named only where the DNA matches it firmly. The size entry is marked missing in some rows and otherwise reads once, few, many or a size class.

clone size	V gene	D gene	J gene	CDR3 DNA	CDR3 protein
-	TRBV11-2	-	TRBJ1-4	TGTGCCAGCAGCTTAGGAGACAGTCCCAATGAAAAACTGTTTTTT	CASSLGDSPNEKLFF
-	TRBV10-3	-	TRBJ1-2	TGTGCCATCAGTGAACAGAGTAGGGGCTACACCTTC	CAISEQSRGYTF
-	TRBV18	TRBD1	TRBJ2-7	TGTGCCAGCTCACCACGGCTACAGGGGTCCTACGAGCAGTACTTC	CASSPRLQGSYEQYF
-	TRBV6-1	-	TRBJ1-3	TGTGCCAGCAGTGAAGCAGGGGGAAACACCATATATTTT	CASSEAGGNTIYF
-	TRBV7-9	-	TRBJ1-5	TGTGCCAGCAGCCAGTATAGCAATCAGCCCCAGCATTTT	CASSQYSNQPQHF
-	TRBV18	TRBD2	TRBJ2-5	TGTGCCAGCTCACCGTACCGGGGGGAAGAGACCCAGTACTTC	CASSPYRGEETQYF
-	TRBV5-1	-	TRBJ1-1	TGCGCCAGCAGCTTTTTCTCGAACACTGAAGCTTTCTTT	CASSFFSNTEAFF
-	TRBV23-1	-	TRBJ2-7	TGCGCCAGCAGTCTCGCAGGGACGAACGAGCAGTACTTC	CASSLAGTNEQYF
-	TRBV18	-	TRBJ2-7	TGTGCCAGCTCACTTACCTTAGCAGGGGTCCAAGGGGAGCAGTACTTC	CASSLTLAGVQGEQYF
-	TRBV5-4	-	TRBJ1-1	TGTGCCAGCAGGCCGCAAAATCGCAAGGGGAACACTGAAGCTTTCTTT	CASRPQNRKGNTEAFF
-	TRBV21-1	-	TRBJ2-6	TGTGCCAGCAGCAAAGGGGGCGCTGGGGCCAACGTCCTGACTTTC	CASSKGGAGANVLTF
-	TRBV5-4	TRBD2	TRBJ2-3	TGTGCCAGCAGCCAGGGACTAGCGGGCCACACAGATACGCAGTATTTT	CASSQGLAGHTDTQYF
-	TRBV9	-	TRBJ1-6	TGTGCCAGCAGCCCCCTAGGGGGACTTAATTCACCCCTCCACTTT	CASSPLGGLNSPLHF
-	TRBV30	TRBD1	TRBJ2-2	TGTGCCTGGAGGACCTGGACAGGGGGCGCGGGCACCGGGGAGCTGTTTTTT	CAWRTWTGGAGTGELFF
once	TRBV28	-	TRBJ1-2	TGTGCCAGCAGTCCTGGAAATCGCGAAGGCTACACCTTC	CASSPGNREGYTF
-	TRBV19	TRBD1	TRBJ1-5	TGTGCCAGTAGTTTTCGAGGGACAGGGAATCAGCCCCAGCATTTT	CASSFRGTGNQPQHF
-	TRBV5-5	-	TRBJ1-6	TGTGCCAGCAGCCCCCCAGATGGGGCGTCAGGTTCACCCCTCCACTTT	CASSPPDGASGSPLHF
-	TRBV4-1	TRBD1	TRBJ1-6	TGCGCCAGCAGCCAAATGACAGGGAAGGTTCTTTCACCCCTCCACTTT	CASSQMTGKVLSPLHF
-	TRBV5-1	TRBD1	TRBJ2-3	TGCGCCAGCAGCATCCGGGACAGCAGCACAGATACGCAGTATTTT	CASSIRDSSTDTQYF
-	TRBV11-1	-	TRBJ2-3	TGTGCCAGCAGCTTAGAGGGGGGCAACACAGATACGCAGTATTTT	CASSLEGGNTDTQYF
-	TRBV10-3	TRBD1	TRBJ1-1	TGTGCCATCAGTGAGGGAGGGGGCGGTATCGCTTTCTTT	CAISEGGGGIAFF
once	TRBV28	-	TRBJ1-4	TGTGCCAGCGGGAGTGGAAAACTGTTTTTT	CASGSGKLFF
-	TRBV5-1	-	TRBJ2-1	TGCGCCAGCAGTCGCGATCTCACCAATGAGCAGTTCTTC	CASSRDLTNEQFF
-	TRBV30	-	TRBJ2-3	TGTGCCTGGAGTGGGTCTTGGGGGAACACAGATACGCAGTATTTT	CAWSGSWGNTDTQYF
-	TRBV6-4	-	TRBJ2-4	TGTGCCAGCAGTGACCCCCTGGGATATCCACGGAACATTCAGTACTTC	CASSDPLGYPRNIQYF
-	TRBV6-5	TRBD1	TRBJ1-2	TGTGCCAGCAGTACCCCGGACAGGAAGAACTATGGCTACACCTTC	CASSTPDRKNYGYTF
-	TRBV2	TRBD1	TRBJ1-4	TGTGCCAGCAACCGGGACAGGGAGGGAAAACTGTTTTTT	CASNRDREGKLFF
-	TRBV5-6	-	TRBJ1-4	TGTGCCAGCAGCTGGGGGAGCGGGGGTTTCGGTGAAAAACTGTTTTTT	CASSWGSGGFGEKLFF
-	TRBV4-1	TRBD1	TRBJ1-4	TGCGCCAGCACCGAGTGGACAGGGAATTTAGAAAAACTGTTTTTT	CASTEWTGNLEKLFF
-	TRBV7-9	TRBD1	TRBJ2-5	TGTGCCAGCAGCCAAGGGACAGGCGCCCAAGAGACCCAGTACTTC	CASSQGTGAQETQYF
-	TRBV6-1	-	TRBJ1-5	TGTGCCAGCAGTGGGGACAACCATCAGCCCCAGCATTTT	CASSGDNHQPQHF
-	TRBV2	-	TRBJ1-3	TGTGCCAGCAACTCAGACCGGAAGGGGGGCTCTGGAAACACCATATATTTT	CASNSDRKGGSGNTIYF
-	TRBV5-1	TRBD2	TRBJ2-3	TGCGCCAGCGGTACGGGACTAGCGAACACAGATACGCAGTATTTT	CASGTGLANTDTQYF
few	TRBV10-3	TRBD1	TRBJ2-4	TGTGCCATCAGTGGTGGGACAGGTGAAAACATTCAGTACTTC	CAISGGTGENIQYF
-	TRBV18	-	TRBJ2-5	TGTGCCAGCTCACCCGACAGACTCTATCAAGAGACCCAGTACTTC	CASSPDRLYQETQYF
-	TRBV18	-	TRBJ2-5	TGTGCCAGCTCACGGGGGTTGGAGACCCAGTACTTC	CASSRGLETQYF
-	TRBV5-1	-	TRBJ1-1	TGCGCCAGCAGCTTGGGAGGGACAAAGAACACTGAAGCTTTCTTT	CASSLGGTKNTEAFF
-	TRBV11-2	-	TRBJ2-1	TGTGCCAGCGGGTTCACACCGTACAATGAGCAGTTCTTC	CASGFTPYNEQFF
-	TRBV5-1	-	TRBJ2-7	TGCGCCAGCAGCTTCGCAGGGTTCGACTACGAGCAGTACTTC	CASSFAGFDYEQYF
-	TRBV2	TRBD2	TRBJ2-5	TGTGCCAGCAACCTAGTGGGAGGGATAGAGACCCAGTACTTC	CASNLVGGIETQYF
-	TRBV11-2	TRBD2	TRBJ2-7	TGTGCCAGCAGCTCGGGACTAGCATCTTCCTACGAGCAGTACTTC	CASSSGLASSYEQYF
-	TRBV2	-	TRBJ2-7	TGTGCCAGCAGTGAGATGGCCTACGAGCAGTACTTC	CASSEMAYEQYF
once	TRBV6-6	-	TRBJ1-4	TGTGCCAGCACTTTTAGGGGAAATGAAAAACTGTTTTTT	CASTFRGNEKLFF
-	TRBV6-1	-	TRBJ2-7	TGTGCCAGCAGTGAATGGTACGAGCAGTACTTC	CASSEWYEQYF
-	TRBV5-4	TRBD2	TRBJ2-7	TGTGCCAGCAGCTGGACCCAGCGGGAGAAGCAGTACTTC	CASSWTQREKQYF
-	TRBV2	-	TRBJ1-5	TGTGCCAGCAAATCCGGGGGACATTATAGCAATCAGCCCCAGCATTTT	CASKSGGHYSNQPQHF
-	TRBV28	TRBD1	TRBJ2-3	TGTGCCAGCAGTCTCGCAGGGGGAACAGATACGCAGTATTTT	CASSLAGGTDTQYF
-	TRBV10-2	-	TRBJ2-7	TGCGCCAGCAGTGATTTAAACACCTACGAGCAGTACTTC	CASSDLNTYEQYF
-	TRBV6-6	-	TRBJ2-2	TGTGCCAGCAGTTCCACGTCCGAAATCGCCGGGGAGCTGTTTTTT	CASSSTSEIAGELFF
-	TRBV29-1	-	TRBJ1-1	TGCAGCGTTTCGCCAGGGCGGGAGAACACTGAAGCTTTCTTT	CSVSPGRENTEAFF
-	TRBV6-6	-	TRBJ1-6	TGTGCCAGCGAAGGACAAGTCTCTCTTAATTCACCCCTCCACTTT	CASEGQVSLNSPLHF
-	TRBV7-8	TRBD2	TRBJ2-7	TGTGCCAGCAGCTTAGAAGCTAGCGGGAGGGCCTTAATTCCCGAGCAGTACTTC	CASSLEASGRALIPEQYF
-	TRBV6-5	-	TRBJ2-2	TGTGCCAGCAGTTACGGCGGGGAGCTGTTTTTT	CASSYGGELFF
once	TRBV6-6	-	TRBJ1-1	TGTGCCAGCAGCAAAACAGCCAACACTGAAGCTTTCTTT	CASSKTANTEAFF
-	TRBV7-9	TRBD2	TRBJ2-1	TGTGCCAGCAGCTTAGCATCAGGGACTACCAATGAGCAGTTCTTC	CASSLASGTTNEQFF
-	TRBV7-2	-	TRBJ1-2	TGTGCCAGCAGCTTATTTACTATTGGCTACACCTTC	CASSLFTIGYTF